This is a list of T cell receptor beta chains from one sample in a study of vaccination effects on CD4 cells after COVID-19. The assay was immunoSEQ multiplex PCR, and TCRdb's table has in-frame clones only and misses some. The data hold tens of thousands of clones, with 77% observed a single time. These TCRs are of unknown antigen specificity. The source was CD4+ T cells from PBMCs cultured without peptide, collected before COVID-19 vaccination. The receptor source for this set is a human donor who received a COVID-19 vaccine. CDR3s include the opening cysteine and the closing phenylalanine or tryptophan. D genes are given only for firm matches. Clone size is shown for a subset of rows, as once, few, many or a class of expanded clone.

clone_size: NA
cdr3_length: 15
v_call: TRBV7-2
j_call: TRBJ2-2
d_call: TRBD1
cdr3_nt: TGTGCCAGCAGCTTAGTGGGACAGGGGTTCGGGGAGCTGTTTTTT
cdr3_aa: CASSLVGQGFGELFF

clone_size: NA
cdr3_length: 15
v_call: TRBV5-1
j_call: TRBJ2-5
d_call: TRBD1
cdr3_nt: TGCGCCAGCAGCTTGGCCGGGACAGGGAAAGAGACCCAGTACTTC
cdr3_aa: CASSLAGTGKETQYF

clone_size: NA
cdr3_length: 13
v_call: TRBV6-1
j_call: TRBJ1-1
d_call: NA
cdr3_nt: TGTGCCAGCAGTGAATTTCAGTTCACTGAAGCTTTCTTT
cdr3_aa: CASSEFQFTEAFF

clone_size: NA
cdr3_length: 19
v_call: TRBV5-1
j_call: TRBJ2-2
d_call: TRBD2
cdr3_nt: TGCGCCAGCAGCATCACCGGGACTAGCGGGGGGGCGAACACCGGGGAGCTGTTTTTT
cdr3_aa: CASSITGTSGGANTGELFF

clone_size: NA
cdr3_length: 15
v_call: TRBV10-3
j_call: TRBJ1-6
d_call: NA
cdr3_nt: TGTGCCATCAGTGATGATGGGGGGGCCTTTTCACCCCTCCACTTT
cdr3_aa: CAISDDGGAFSPLHF

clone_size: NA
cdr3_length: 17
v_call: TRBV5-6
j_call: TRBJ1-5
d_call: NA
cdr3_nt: TGTGCCAGCAGCTTATATGACAGGCAGGAGGGCAATCAGCCCCAGCATTTT
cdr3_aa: CASSLYDRQEGNQPQHF

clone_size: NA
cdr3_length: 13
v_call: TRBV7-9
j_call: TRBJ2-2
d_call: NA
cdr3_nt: TGTGCCAGCAGTCGGGCGCACACCGGGGAGCTGTTTTTT
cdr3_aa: CASSRAHTGELFF

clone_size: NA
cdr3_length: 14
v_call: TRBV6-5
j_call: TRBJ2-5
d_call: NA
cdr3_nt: TGTGCCAGCAGTTATCGAGGGTTTGAAGAGACCCAGTACTTC
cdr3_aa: CASSYRGFEETQYF

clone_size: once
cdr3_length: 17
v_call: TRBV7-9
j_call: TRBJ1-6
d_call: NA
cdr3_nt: TGTGCCAGCAGCCTAAAAGGCAGGAGCTCCTATAATTCACCCCTCCACTTT
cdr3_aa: CASSLKGRSSYNSPLHF

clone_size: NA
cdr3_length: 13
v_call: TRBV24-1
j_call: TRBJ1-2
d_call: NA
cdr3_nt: TGTGCCACCAGTGATCTCCCCCAGCATGGCTACACCTTC
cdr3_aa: CATSDLPQHGYTF

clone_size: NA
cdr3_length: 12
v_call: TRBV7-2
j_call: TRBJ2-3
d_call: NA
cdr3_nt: TGTGCCAGCAGCTTAGACTCAGATACGCAGTATTTT
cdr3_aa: CASSLDSDTQYF

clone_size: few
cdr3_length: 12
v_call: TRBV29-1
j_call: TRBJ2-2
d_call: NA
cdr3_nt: TGCAGCGTTAGGAGATCCACCGGGGAGCTGTTTTTT
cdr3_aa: CSVRRSTGELFF

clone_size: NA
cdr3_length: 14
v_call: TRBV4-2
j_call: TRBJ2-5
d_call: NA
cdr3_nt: TGTGCCAGCAGCCAAGAGCTCATTCAAGAGACCCAGTACTTC
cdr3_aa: CASSQELIQETQYF

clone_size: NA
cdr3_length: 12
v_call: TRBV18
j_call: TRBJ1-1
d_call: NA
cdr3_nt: TGTGCCAGCTCAAGGTACGTTACTGAAGCTTTCTTT
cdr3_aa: CASSRYVTEAFF

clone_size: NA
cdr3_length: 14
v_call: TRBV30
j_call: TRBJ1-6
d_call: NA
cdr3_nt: TGTGCCTCCCAGGGAGGGTCCTATAATTCACCCCTCCACTTT
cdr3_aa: CASQGGSYNSPLHF

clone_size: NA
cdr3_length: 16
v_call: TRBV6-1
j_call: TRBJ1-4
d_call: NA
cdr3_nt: TGTGCCAGCAGTGAACAAGGGAGGGCTTATAATGAAAAACTGTTTTTT
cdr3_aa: CASSEQGRAYNEKLFF

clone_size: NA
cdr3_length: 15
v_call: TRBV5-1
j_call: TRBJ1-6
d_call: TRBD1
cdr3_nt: TGCGCCAGCAGCCCCGGACAGGTGACAAATTCACCCCTCCACTTT
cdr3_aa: CASSPGQVTNSPLHF

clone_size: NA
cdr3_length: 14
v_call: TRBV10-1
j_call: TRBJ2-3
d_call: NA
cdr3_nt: TGCGCCAGCAGTGATGAGGGGCGAACAGATACGCAGTATTTT
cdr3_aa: CASSDEGRTDTQYF

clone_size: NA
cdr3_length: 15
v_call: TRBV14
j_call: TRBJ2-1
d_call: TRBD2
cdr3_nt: TGTGCCAGCAGCCGGCGGGGGGGCTCCTACAATGAGCAGTTCTTC
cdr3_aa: CASSRRGGSYNEQFF

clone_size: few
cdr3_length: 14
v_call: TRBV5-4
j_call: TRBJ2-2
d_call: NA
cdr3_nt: TGTGCCAGCACCCCAAGAGGGGGGTCTGGGGAGCTGTTTTTT
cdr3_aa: CASTPRGGSGELFF

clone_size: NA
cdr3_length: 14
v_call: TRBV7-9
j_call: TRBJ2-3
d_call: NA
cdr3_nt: TGTGCCAGCAGTTCGACGGGCAGCACAGATACGCAGTATTTT
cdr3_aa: CASSSTGSTDTQYF

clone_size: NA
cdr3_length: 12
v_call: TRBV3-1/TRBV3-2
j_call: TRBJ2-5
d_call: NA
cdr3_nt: TGTGCCAGCAGCCAAGATGGGGAGACCCAGTACTTC
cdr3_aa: CASSQDGETQYF

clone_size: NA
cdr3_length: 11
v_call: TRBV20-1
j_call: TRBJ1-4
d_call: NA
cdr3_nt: TGCAGTGCACAGTCTAATGAAAAACTGTTTTTT
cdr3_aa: CSAQSNEKLFF

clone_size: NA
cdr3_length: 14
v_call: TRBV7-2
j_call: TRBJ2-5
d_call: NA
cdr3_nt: TGTGCCAGCAGCCCGGCCGGGACCAAAGAGACCCAGTACTTC
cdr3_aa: CASSPAGTKETQYF

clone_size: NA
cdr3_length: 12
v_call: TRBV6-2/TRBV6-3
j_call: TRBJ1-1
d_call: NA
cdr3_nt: TGTGCCAGCAGTCGGGACGACACTGAAGCTTTCTTT
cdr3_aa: CASSRDDTEAFF

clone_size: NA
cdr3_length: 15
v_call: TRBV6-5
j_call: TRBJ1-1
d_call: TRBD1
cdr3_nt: TGTGCCAGCACCCCCCTGGCAGGGGGAGACACTGAAGCTTTCTTT
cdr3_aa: CASTPLAGGDTEAFF

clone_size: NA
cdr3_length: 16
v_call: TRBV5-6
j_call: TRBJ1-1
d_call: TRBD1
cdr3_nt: TGTGCCAGCTATTACAGGACAGGGGTACCTCGGGCTGAAGCTTTCTTT
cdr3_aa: CASYYRTGVPRAEAFF

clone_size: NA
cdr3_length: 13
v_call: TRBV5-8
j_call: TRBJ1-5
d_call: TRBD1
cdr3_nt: TGTGCCAGCAGCCAGACAGGGAATCAGCCCCAGCATTTT
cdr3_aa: CASSQTGNQPQHF

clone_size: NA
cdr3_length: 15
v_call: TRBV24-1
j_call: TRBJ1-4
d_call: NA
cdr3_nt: TGTGCCACCAGTGACCCCGGCGGCAGCGAGGAAAAACTGTTTTTT
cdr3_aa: CATSDPGGSEEKLFF

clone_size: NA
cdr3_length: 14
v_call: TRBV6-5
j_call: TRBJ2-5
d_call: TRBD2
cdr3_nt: TGTGCCAGCACGCTAGCGGGGGGTGATGAGACCCAGTACTTC
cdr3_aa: CASTLAGGDETQYF

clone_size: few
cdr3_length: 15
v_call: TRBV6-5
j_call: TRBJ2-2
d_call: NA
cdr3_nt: TGTGCCAGCAGTTTCTCAGGGGTGAACACCGGGGAGCTGTTTTTT
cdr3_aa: CASSFSGVNTGELFF

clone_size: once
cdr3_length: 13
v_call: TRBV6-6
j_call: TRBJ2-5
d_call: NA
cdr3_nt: TGTGCCAGCAGTTGGGACCGTGTGAAGACCCAGTACTTC
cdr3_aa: CASSWDRVKTQYF